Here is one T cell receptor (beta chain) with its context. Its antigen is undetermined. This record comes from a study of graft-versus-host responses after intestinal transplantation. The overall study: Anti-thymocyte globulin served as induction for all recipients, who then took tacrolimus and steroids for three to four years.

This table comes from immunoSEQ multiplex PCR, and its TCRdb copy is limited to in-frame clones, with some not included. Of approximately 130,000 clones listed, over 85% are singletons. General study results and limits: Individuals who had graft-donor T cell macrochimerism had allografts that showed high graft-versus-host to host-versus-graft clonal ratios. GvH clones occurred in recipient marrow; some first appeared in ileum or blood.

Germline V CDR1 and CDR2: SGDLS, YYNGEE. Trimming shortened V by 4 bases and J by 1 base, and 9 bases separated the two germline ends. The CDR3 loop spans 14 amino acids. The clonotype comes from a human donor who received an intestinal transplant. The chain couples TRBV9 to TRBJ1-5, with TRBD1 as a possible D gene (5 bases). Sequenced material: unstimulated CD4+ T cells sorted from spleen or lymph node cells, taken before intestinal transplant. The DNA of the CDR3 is TGTGCCAGCAGCCCGGGGGAGAGCAATCAGCCCCAGCATTTT. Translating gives CASSPGESNQPQHF.